This TCR beta chain comes out of a study of T cells after yellow fever vaccination. Study findings and constraints: Most clones from primary vaccination resurfaced after the booster (approximately 97% CD4, less than 90% CD8).

TCRdb processed the 5' RACE reads anew with MiXCR; each CDR3 protein has one entry. The sample records 300,000 to 400,000 distinct CDR3 sequences, 6.2% being singletons. As concerns this clonotype: Its matching antigen is unknown.

The V gene's germline CDR1 is MDHEN and CDR2 SYDVKM. V was trimmed by 5 bases and J by 4 bases, leaving 14 bases between them. CDR3 length: 14 amino acids. Sequenced here: PBMCs, sampled 5 days after the yellow fever booster vaccination. The chain couples TRBV28 to TRBJ2-5; D gene ambiguous. The clonotype was recovered from a man aged 25-45 years who received the YFV17D yellow fever vaccine. CDR3 sequence: CASSGVRQGETQYF. The DNA for the CDR3 is TGTGCCAGCAGTGGGGTACGCCAAGGAGAGACCCAGTACTTC.